A single sample gave rise to the 20 T cell receptor beta chains below, sequenced in a study of shared clonotypes between healthy human individuals (dated by TCRdb to 2018 to 2021). The library came from the immunoSEQ multiplex PCR assay. Drawn from immuneACCESS, this table holds only the in-frame rearrangements with V and J called that TCRdb kept. Clones are partly lost; checked studies trace under half to an unresolved V gene and leave the rest unexplained. This sample has millions of clones in its table, and 95% of those were observed once. The top ten constitute 0.1% to 0.15% of the sample. The specimen sequenced was naive CD4+ T cells sorted from blood. Read against the paper, the sample's cell subset or site label means: CD45RA+ positively selected. Source of these receptors: a man younger than 35 in good health.

Note on this clone: A read error may explain this, as a much larger clone is one base away. The chain carries TRBV30 and TRBJ1-3, with 7 positions matching TRBD1. The CDR3 runs to 13 residues. CDR1 GTSNPN and CDR2 SVGIG come from the germline V gene (reference sequence). In DNA form, the CDR3 reads TGTGCCTGGATGGGACAGTATGGAAGCACCATATATTTT. This encodes CAWMGQYGSTIYF.

V usage is TRBV11-1 and J usage is TRBJ2-3; unclear D gene. Trimming left V 2 bases short and J 0 bases short, with 6 bases between. Germline loops: CDR1 SGHAT, CDR2 FQDESV (reference sequence). CDR3 length equals 14 residues. The chain's CDR3 is CASSLSTSTDTQYF. DNA for the CDR3: TGTGCCAGCAGCTTATCCACAAGCACAGATACGCAGTATTTT. The whole variable domain, filled in from reference TRBV11-1 and TRBJ2-3, reads EAEVAQSPRYKITEKSQAVAFWCDPISGHATLYWYRQILGQGPELLVQFQDESVVDDSQLPKDRFSAERLKGVDSTLKIQPAELGDSAMYLCASSLSTSTDTQYFGPGTRLTVL.

The chain joins TRBV28 to TRBJ2-7; 7 bases are shared with TRBD1. Germline V gene data show CDR1 as MDHEN and CDR2 as SYDVKM. This CDR3 is built from 14 residues. The V and J ends lost 5 bases and 0 bases, in that order; junction bases with no gene match: 4. In DNA, the CDR3 is TGTGCCAGCAGTCCCGGGACAGCCTCCTACGAGCAGTACTTC. This translates into CASSPGTASYEQYF.

This chain links TRBV6-6 with TRBJ1-1; the D gene is possibly TRBD1 (5 bases). The length of the CDR3 is 14 residues. Germline loops: CDR1 MNHNY, CDR2 SVGAGI (reference sequence). The germline V and J ends were trimmed by 6 bases and 7 bases, with 18 bases remaining between them. Here the CDR3 DNA reads TGTGCCAGCAGATACCAGGGTCTCAAAGATGAAGCTTTCTTT. Its protein product is CASRYQGLKDEAFF.

The genes are TRBV6-5 and TRBJ1-6; 7 bases align to TRBD1. Germline V gene sequence: CDR1 MNHEY, CDR2 SVGAGI. J gave up 10 bases and V 1 base, and 10 bases lay outside the gene matches. This CDR3 spans 16 amino acids. The CDR3 sequence: CASSYFLGQPGSPLHF. The CDR3 DNA reads as TGTGCCAGCAGTTACTTCTTGGGACAGCCGGGATCACCCCTCCACTTT.

As concerns this clone: The sample contains more than one DNA sequence encoding this CDR3. The chain carries TRBV9 and TRBJ1-1, with TRBD1 as a possible D gene (6 bases). V gave up 2 bases and J gave up 2 bases, with 10 bases separating them. CDR3 length: 14 amino acids. Germline CDR1 is SGDLS and CDR2 is YYNGEE. For the CDR3, the DNA is TGTGCCAGCAGCGTCGCGGGGGCAAACACTGAAGCTTTCTTT. As protein: CASSVAGANTEAFF.

The chain couples TRBV5-1 to TRBJ2-7; 11 nucleotides agree with TRBD1. With 4 bases clipped from V and 2 bases from J, the junction kept 8 bases outside the gene matches. The CDR3 sequence is 16 residues long. CDR1 is SGHRS and CDR2 is YFSETQ in the germline V gene. The CDR3 nucleotides are TGCGCCAGCAGCCCCCACGCGGACAGGGGGCCCTACGAGCAGTACTTC. It yields the protein CASSPHADRGPYEQYF.

Only one count was recorded for this clone. The chain combines TRBV19 with TRBJ1-6; D might be TRBD1 (5 bases). V lost 7 bases, J lost 5 bases, and 15 bases lay in between. This CDR3 is 15 amino acids long. Germline lookup yields CDR1 LNHDA and CDR2 SQIVND (reference sequence). CDR3 sequence: CASKRDDLDNSPLHF. The CDR3 bases are TGTGCCAGTAAAAGGGACGACCTGGATAATTCACCCCTCCACTTT.

The rearrangement uses TRBV2 and TRBJ2-7; D perhaps matches TRBD2 (5 bases). The germline V and J ends were trimmed by 5 bases and 6 bases, with 14 bases remaining between them. CDR1 is SNHLY and CDR2 is FYNNEI in the germline V gene. The CDR3 contains 13 residues. The CDR3: CASSPLGIAEQYF. The DNA of the CDR3 is TGTGCCAGCAGTCCTCTCGGGATAGCCGAGCAGTACTTC.

Details on this clone: Other DNA sequences of this sample code for an identical CDR3. The J gene is TRBJ1-2, the V gene TRBV9; D uncertain. Trimming stripped 0 bases from V and 2 bases from J, with 8 bases between. Germline V gene data show CDR1 as SGDLS and CDR2 as YYNGEE. CDR3 size: 14 residues. The CDR3 sequence is CASSVGTANYGYTF. CDR3 in DNA: TGTGCCAGCAGCGTAGGAACAGCGAACTATGGCTACACCTTC.

The chain employs TRBV19 and TRBJ1-1; no reliable D call. The germline V and J ends were trimmed by 7 bases and 2 bases, with 8 bases remaining between them. This CDR3 contains 12 residues. The germline V gene encodes CDR1 LNHDA and CDR2 SQIVND (reference sequence). The CDR3, as DNA: TGTGCCAGTACAAGGAGTAACACTGAAGCTTTCTTT. Translating it yields CASTRSNTEAFF.

CDR3 sequence (DNA): TGTGCCTGGAGTGGGGGGGGAATCGAGCAGTACTTC. Protein sequence: CAWSGGGIEQYF. The rearrangement uses TRBV30 and TRBJ2-7; 7 positions match TRBD2. The CDR3 extends over 12 amino acids. V shed 1 base, J shed 6 bases, and the junction held 3 bases outside the gene matches. Germline CDR1 and CDR2: GTSNPN and SVGIG (reference sequence).

The chain carries TRBV5-3 and TRBJ2-7; D gene unclear. TRBV5-3 falls under the ORF class, with uncertain function. This CDR3 is 13 amino acids long. V was shortened by 1 base and J by 4 bases, with 9 bases between the two germline ends. The CDR3 DNA sequence: TGTGCCAGAAGCTTGAATTCTTCATACGAGCAGTACTTC. Encoded protein: CARSLNSSYEQYF.

The chain combines TRBV2 with TRBJ2-1; TRBD1 might be the D (6 bases). From germline, CDR1 is SNHLY and CDR2 FYNNEI. This CDR3 has 14 amino acids. Trimming left V 1 base short and J 10 bases short, with 14 bases between. CDR3 in amino acids: CASSEEMGAHEQFF. The CDR3 region has the DNA TGTGCCAGCAGTGAAGAGATGGGGGCGCACGAGCAGTTCTTC.

To note about this clone: At the DNA level, this CDR3 is encoded by other sequences in the same sample as well. The chain links TRBV18 to TRBJ1-2, with 9 bases identical to TRBD1. CDR3 length equals 14 residues. After removal of 4 bases from V and 4 bases from J, the junction contained 4 bases not matched to a gene. CDR1 and CDR2 (germline): KGHSH, LQKENI. CDR3 amino acids: CASSRGQGSYGYTF. The CDR3 region has the DNA TGTGCCAGCTCACGGGGACAGGGATCCTATGGCTACACCTTC. The entire variable domain, with the rest obtained from reference TRBV18 and TRBJ1-2, is as follows: NAGVMQNPRHLVRRRGQEARLRCSPMKGHSHVYWYRQLPEEGLKFMVYLQKENIIDESGMPKERFSAEFPKEGPSILRIQQVVRGDSAAYFCASSRGQGSYGYTFGSGTRLTVV.

Points on this clone: Other DNA variants within this sample encode the same CDR3. V and J are TRBV7-9 and TRBJ1-2; D possibly corresponds to TRBD1 (5 bases). The CDR3 totals 13 residues. The V end lost 1 base, the J end lost 4 bases, and 7 bases lay between the germline ends. Per the germline V gene, CDR1 is SEHNR and CDR2 is FQNEAQ (reference sequence). The chain's CDR3 is CASSLDGGYGYTF. The DNA for the CDR3 is TGTGCCAGCAGCTTAGATGGGGGCTATGGCTACACCTTC.

The V call is TRBV2, the J call TRBJ2-5; 8 positions match TRBD2. Germline CDR1 reads SNHLY; CDR2 reads FYNNEI. CDR3 size: 13 residues. DNA for the CDR3: TGTGCTGGGTCTAGCGGGTATCAAGAGACCCAGTACTTC. Encoded protein: CAGSSGYQETQYF. Full variable domain (remainder filled in from reference TRBV2 and TRBJ2-5): EPEVTQTPSHQVTQMGQEVILRCVPISNHLYFYWYRQILGQKVEFLVSFYNNEISEKSEIFDDQFSVERPDGSNFTLKIRSTKLEDSAMYFCAGSSGYQETQYFGPGTRLLVL.

V usage is TRBV5-1 and J usage is TRBJ2-5, with a weak D call TRBD1 (6 bases). V lost 4 bases, J lost 4 bases, and 14 bases lay in between. The CDR3 loop spans 14 amino acids. Germline CDR1 is SGHRS and CDR2 is YFSETQ. The CDR3 sequence is CASSATTGSETQYF. CDR3 bases: TGCGCCAGCAGCGCGACAACAGGGTCAGAGACCCAGTACTTC.

The chain links TRBV7-9 to TRBJ1-1; D gene ambiguous. V lost 3 bases and J 2 bases, leaving 10 bases between the germline ends. This CDR3 is built from 14 residues. Germline loops: CDR1 SEHNR, CDR2 FQNEAQ (reference sequence). In DNA, the CDR3 is TGTGCCAGCAGCTTCCGGGGAGACAACACTGAAGCTTTCTTT. Translation: CASSFRGDNTEAFF.

This chain connects TRBV10-3 to TRBJ2-7, with 7 nucleotides matching TRBD1. V was clipped by 1 base and J by 13 bases; unmatched bases: 7. This CDR3 spans 12 amino acids. In germline, CDR1 is ENHRY, CDR2 SYGVKD. CDR3 DNA sequence: TGTGCCATCAGTGAGTTCGGGACAGAGTCATACTTC. Translated: CAISEFGTESYF.